The present entry profiles one TCR beta chain with its context. The entry originates in a study of blood T cell repertoires in COVID-19. Study-wide context: Whether acute or convalescent, the COVID-19 samples came from the United States, Italy and Spain. T cells, B-cell-depleted T cells, or PBMCs supplied cDNA or gDNA.

Source study methods: Reference gene primer amplification in the assay estimated nucleated cell counts. This table comes from immunoSEQ multiplex PCR, and its TCRdb copy is limited to in-frame clones, with some not included. Clone size and V and J calls were adopted from that table, with D and trimming inferred from the DNA. Among 50,000 to 65,000 clones, 65% to 85% were seen once, and the ten largest hold roughly 6%. Germline CDR1 MNHNS, CDR2 SASEGT. This CDR3 contains 16 residues. Trimming shortened V by 0 bases and J by 8 bases, and 17 bases separated the two germline ends. The sequenced sample was peripheral blood. The TCR comes from a human donor in a cohort sampled during active COVID-19. The chain combines TRBV6-1 with TRBJ2-1, with D possibly being TRBD2 (6 bases). The CDR3 region has the DNA TGTGCCAGCAGTGAAGCCGCCACGTCCGGGGGTTATGAGCAGTTCTTC. Translated: CASSEAATSGGYEQFF.